These 19 T cell receptor beta chains originate from one sample sequenced in a study of molecular identifiers for immune sequencing clone quantification. Via MiXCR, TCRdb re-called the PCR reads, giving one row per CDR3 protein. The sample contains over 85,000 distinct CDR3 sequences, around a quarter of which appear only once. Sample: naive CD8+ T cells from blood, with Jurkat cell RNA spiked in. Subset defined: FACS-sorted CD8+CD4-CCR7+CD45RA+ naive T cells. The origin of the receptors is a human donor in good health. Some libraries in this study had Jurkat cell RNA spiked in.

As concerns this clonotype: This may be a read error: a much more frequent sequence differs by one nucleotide. The chain links TRBV25-1 to TRBJ2-1; possible D gene TRBD2, 6 bases. There are 14 residues in the CDR3. Per the germline V gene, CDR1 is MGHDK and CDR2 is SYGVNS. With 4 bases removed from V and 2 bases from J, the gap between germline ends came to 9 bases. CDR3: CASSVGGPYNEQFF. The CDR3 DNA follows: TGTGCCAGCAGTGTGGGGGGTCCCTACAATGAGCAGTTCTTC.

Comments on this clonotype: A much larger clone differs from this one at a single base, so this may be a read error. This CDR3 reads CASSIVPVQPSGANVLTF. DNA for the CDR3: TGTGCCAGTAGTATAGTCCCCGTCCAGCCGTCTGGGGCCAACGTCCTGACTTTC. The genes are TRBV19 and TRBJ2-6; D is uncertain. There are 18 residues in the CDR3. Trimming stripped 1 base from V and 1 base from J, with 14 bases between. The V gene's germline CDR1 is LNHDA and CDR2 SQIVND (reference sequence).

In its sample, this clonotype was seen a few times. The gene calls are TRBV7-9 and TRBJ2-1; 8 positions match TRBD1. Germline V lookup: CDR1 SEHNR, CDR2 FQNEAQ (reference sequence). The CDR3 covers 15 residues. With V trimmed by 7 bases and J by 1 base, 6 bases remained unmatched. CDR3 residues: CASKGQGISYNEQFF. Written as DNA, the CDR3 is TGTGCCAGCAAAGGACAGGGCATTTCCTACAATGAGCAGTTCTTC.

There are many counts of this clonotype. The rearrangement uses TRBV7-6 and TRBJ1-1; a possible D gene is TRBD1 (5 bases). Germline lookup yields CDR1 SGHVS and CDR2 FNYEAQ. V was clipped by 4 bases and J by 4 bases, with 16 bases between them. There are 15 residues in the CDR3. This CDR3 reads CASSSSAGRRTEAFF. CDR3 sequence (DNA): TGTGCCAGCAGCTCCTCGGCAGGGCGGCGCACTGAAGCTTTCTTT.

The chain couples TRBV7-9 to TRBJ2-1; the match to TRBD1 covers 10 bases. The CDR3 totals 15 residues. The V and J ends lost 4 bases and 4 bases, in that order; junction bases with no gene match: 4. The germline CDR1 and CDR2 sequences are SEHNR and FQNEAQ (reference sequence). Written as DNA, the CDR3 is TGTGCCAGCAGCTGTTCGGGACAGGGGTACAATGAGCAGTTCTTC. Translated, it gives CASSCSGQGYNEQFF.

This clonotype was counted many times. The chain carries TRBV4-1 and TRBJ1-5; the D is unclear. Germline V lookup: CDR1 MGHRA, CDR2 YSYEKL. The CDR3 is made up of 14 amino acids. V was pared by 0 bases and J by 7 bases, with 10 bases between. The CDR3 sequence is CASSQDTGWQPQHF. The CDR3 bases are TGCGCCAGCAGCCAAGATACGGGGTGGCAGCCCCAGCATTTT.

This clonotype was counted only a few times. A single base separates this from a much larger clone, so it may be a read error. V and J are TRBV20-1 and TRBJ2-7, with 7 bases lining up with TRBD1. Germline assignment: CDR1 DFQATT and CDR2 SNEGSKA (reference sequence). The CDR3 loop spans 14 amino acids. CDR3 in amino acids: CSARDRVKSYGQYF. As DNA, the CDR3 is TGCAGTGCTCGAGACAGGGTAAAGTCCTACGGGCAGTACTTC.

This clonotype was counted many times. V gene TRBV5-1 combines with J gene TRBJ2-5; 7 bases match TRBD2. Germline trimming cut 0 bases from V and 4 bases from J; bases unmatched to any gene: 6. The CDR3 length is 15 residues. Germline assignment: CDR1 SGHRS and CDR2 YFSETQ. CDR3 nucleotide sequence: TGCGCCAGCAGCTTGGCGCAGCGGGGTGGAGAGACCCAGTACTTC. Translation gives CASSLAQRGGETQYF. The full variable domain, its missing parts supplied by reference TRBV5-1 and TRBJ2-5, is KAGVTQTPRYLIKTRGQQVTLSCSPISGHRSVSWYQQTPGQGLQFLFEYFSETQRNKGNFPGRFSGRQFSNSRSEMNVSTLELGDSALYLCASSLAQRGGETQYFGPGTRLLVL.

This clonotype came up a few times. The V call is TRBV28, the J call TRBJ2-3, with D maybe TRBD2 (6 bases). The V and J ends lost 2 bases and 0 bases respectively, with 12 bases between them. The CDR3 is made up of 16 amino acids. The germline V gene has CDR1 MDHEN and CDR2 SYDVKM. CDR3 amino acids: CASSLGTAASTDTQYF. For the CDR3, the DNA is TGTGCCAGCAGTTTAGGGACTGCCGCTAGCACAGATACGCAGTATTTT.

This clonotype was recorded a few times. J is TRBJ2-5 and V is TRBV20-1, with TRBD2 matching 8 bases. V gave up 3 bases and J gave up 7 bases; unmatched junction bases: 10. Per the germline V gene, CDR1 is DFQATT and CDR2 is SNEGSKA (reference sequence). CDR3 length: 14 residues. DNA of the CDR3: TGCAGTGCTAGTTATAGCGGGAAAGTGGGGACCCAGTACTTC. Its protein product is CSASYSGKVGTQYF.

V usage is TRBV7-8 and J usage is TRBJ1-1; TRBD1 matches at 7 bases. V lost 6 bases, J lost 1 base, and 20 bases stayed unmatched. The germline V gene has CDR1 SGHVS and CDR2 FQNEAQ. The CDR3 runs 19 residues. The CDR3 loop reads CASSSHRTGLLTGNTEAFF. The CDR3 nucleotides are TGTGCCAGCAGTTCACACAGGACAGGACTACTTACGGGGAACACTGAAGCTTTCTTT.

CDR3 DNA sequence: TGCAGTGCTAGAGAAGGCAGGGGGGTAGGAAACACCATATATTTT. Its translation: CSAREGRGVGNTIYF. V and J are TRBV20-1 and TRBJ1-3; 7 bases are a match to TRBD1. V gave up 0 bases and J gave up 4 bases; unmatched junction bases: 6. The CDR3 covers 15 residues. CDR1 is DFQATT and CDR2 is SNEGSKA in the germline V gene (reference sequence).

The chain is built from TRBV9 and TRBJ2-2; the D is unclear. Germline assignment: CDR1 SGDLS and CDR2 YYNGEE. V was clipped by 7 bases and J by 2 bases, with 6 bases between them. This CDR3 spans 12 amino acids. The CDR3 protein is CASGPNTGELFF. The CDR3 nucleotides are TGTGCCAGCGGCCCAAACACCGGGGAGCTGTTTTTT.

The CDR3, as DNA: TGTGCCAGCAGTTTATCCACGAACACTGAAGCTTTCTTT. It yields the protein CASSLSTNTEAFF. The rearrangement links TRBV27 to TRBJ1-1; D gene ambiguous. The CDR3 spans 13 residues. CDR1 and CDR2 (germline): MNHEY, SMNVEV (reference sequence). V shed 0 bases and J shed 1 base, with 3 bases lying between them.

In this sample, this clonotype turned up many times. V is TRBV7-6 and J is TRBJ2-7; no firm D call. This CDR3 contains 13 residues. The germline V and J ends were trimmed by 3 bases and 0 bases, with 6 bases remaining between them. Germline V gene lookup returns CDR1 SGHVS and CDR2 FNYEAQ. CDR3 protein: CASSLRFSYEQYF. CDR3 sequence (DNA): TGTGCCAGCAGCTTGCGCTTCTCCTACGAGCAGTACTTC.

There are a few counts of this clonotype. The rearrangement uses TRBV24-1 and TRBJ2-1; TRBD2 matches at 13 bases. Germline values: CDR1 KGHDR, CDR2 SFDVKD. Unmatched junction bases numbered 18, after V lost 1 base and J lost 7 bases. CDR3 size: 21 residues. CDR3 DNA: TGTGCCACCAGTGATTTCCGAACGGACCGAACCGGGACTAGCGGGATAAATGAGCAGTTCTTC. Translated, it gives CATSDFRTDRTGTSGINEQFF.

Notes on this clonotype: This may arise from a read error, as a much more abundant clone is one base away. The V gene is TRBV6-5, the J gene TRBJ2-2; TRBD1 agrees at 7 bases. The length of the CDR3 is 17 residues. Per germline, CDR1 MNHEY and CDR2 SVGAGI. The CDR3 sequence: CASCYSGAGGTTGELFF. In DNA form, the CDR3 reads TGTGCCAGCTGTTACAGTGGGGCAGGGGGAACCACCGGGGAGCTGTTTTTT.

Notes on this clonotype: A much larger clone is a single base away; this may be a read error. The V gene is TRBV18, the J gene TRBJ2-3; D uncertain. CDR1 KGHSH and CDR2 LQKENI come from the germline V gene. The CDR3 is 13 residues long. CDR3 coding DNA: TGTGCCAGCGCACCATGGAAGACAGATACGCAGTATTTT. Its translation is CASAPWKTDTQYF.

This clonotype was detected a few times. This chain uses TRBV7-9 with TRBJ2-7; 10 bases align to TRBD1. The CDR3 loop spans 15 amino acids. J gave up 5 bases and V 3 bases, and 7 bases lay outside the gene matches. Germline CDR1 is SEHNR and CDR2 is FQNEAQ (reference sequence). The CDR3 DNA is TGTGCCAGCAGCTTTCTCAGGACAGGGGGTGACGAGCAGTACTTC. Amino acid sequence: CASSFLRTGGDEQYF.